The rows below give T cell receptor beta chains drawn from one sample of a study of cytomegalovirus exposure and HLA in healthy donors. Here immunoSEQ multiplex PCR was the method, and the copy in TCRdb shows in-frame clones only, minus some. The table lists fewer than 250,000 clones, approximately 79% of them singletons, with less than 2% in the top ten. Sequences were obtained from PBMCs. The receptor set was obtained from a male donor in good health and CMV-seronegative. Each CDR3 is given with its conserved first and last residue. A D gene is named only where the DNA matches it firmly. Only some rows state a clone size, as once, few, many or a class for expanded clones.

CDR3aa: CASSKRAGGEGETQYF; CDR3nt: TGCGCCAGCAGCAAGAGAGCGGGGGGGGAAGGAGAGACCCAGTACTTC; abundance: -; v_gene: TRBV5-1; d_gene: TRBD2; j_gene: TRBJ2-5
CDR3aa: CASSEWEGNTEAFF; CDR3nt: TGTGCCAGCAGTGAATGGGAGGGAAACACTGAAGCTTTCTTT; abundance: -; v_gene: TRBV25-1; d_gene: -; j_gene: TRBJ1-1
CDR3aa: CASSQEIDSRFYGYTF; CDR3nt: TGCGCCAGCAGCCAAGAGATCGACAGCCGGTTTTATGGCTACACCTTC; abundance: -; v_gene: TRBV4-3; d_gene: -; j_gene: TRBJ1-2
CDR3aa: CASSSGTASNQPQHF; CDR3nt: TGTGCCAGCTCGTCCGGGACAGCCAGCAATCAGCCCCAGCATTTT; abundance: -; v_gene: TRBV18; d_gene: TRBD1; j_gene: TRBJ1-5
CDR3aa: CASSLVTGGAGELFF; CDR3nt: TGTGCCAGCAGCTTAGTGACAGGGGGCGCCGGGGAGCTGTTTTTT; abundance: -; v_gene: TRBV7-3; d_gene: TRBD1; j_gene: TRBJ2-2
CDR3aa: CASRVDRVGYEQYF; CDR3nt: TGTGCCAGCAGGGTTGACAGGGTGGGCTACGAGCAGTACTTC; abundance: -; v_gene: TRBV6-5; d_gene: TRBD1; j_gene: TRBJ2-7
CDR3aa: CASSGLSGRKPHEQYF; CDR3nt: TGTGCCAGCAGCGGGCTCTCTGGGAGAAAACCTCACGAGCAGTACTTC; abundance: -; v_gene: TRBV9; d_gene: -; j_gene: TRBJ2-7
CDR3aa: CAITWGTGTRGAFF; CDR3nt: TGTGCCATCACCTGGGGGACAGGGACCCGGGGAGCTTTCTTT; abundance: -; v_gene: TRBV28; d_gene: TRBD1; j_gene: TRBJ1-1
CDR3aa: CAIKGGGQDGELFF; CDR3nt: TGTGCCATCAAAGGGGGAGGGCAGGACGGGGAGCTGTTTTTT; abundance: -; v_gene: TRBV10-3; d_gene: -; j_gene: TRBJ2-2
CDR3aa: CASSEVFSYEQYF; CDR3nt: TGTGCCAGCAGTGAAGTCTTCTCCTACGAGCAGTACTTC; abundance: once; v_gene: TRBV2; d_gene: -; j_gene: TRBJ2-7
CDR3aa: CASSPTGMNTEAFF; CDR3nt: TGTGCCAGCAGCCCCACAGGGATGAACACTGAAGCTTTCTTT; abundance: -; v_gene: TRBV7-2; d_gene: -; j_gene: TRBJ1-1
CDR3aa: CASSLSGTGGYEQYF; CDR3nt: TGTGCCAGCTCGCTCTCCGGGACAGGGGGCTACGAGCAGTACTTC; abundance: -; v_gene: TRBV18; d_gene: TRBD1; j_gene: TRBJ2-7
CDR3aa: CASSESPDRERTGELFF; CDR3nt: TGTGCCAGCAGCGAATCTCCCGACAGGGAGCGCACCGGGGAGCTGTTTTTT; abundance: -; v_gene: TRBV25-1; d_gene: TRBD1; j_gene: TRBJ2-2
CDR3aa: CASSPQIAGPSYNEQFF; CDR3nt: TGTGCCAGCAGCCCACAGATAGCGGGCCCTAGTTACAATGAGCAGTTCTTC; abundance: -; v_gene: TRBV14; d_gene: TRBD2; j_gene: TRBJ2-1
CDR3aa: CASSNRQIETQYF; CDR3nt: TGTGCCAGCAGCAACCGACAGATAGAGACCCAGTACTTC; abundance: -; v_gene: TRBV7-9; d_gene: -; j_gene: TRBJ2-5
CDR3aa: CATAGTGTNEQFF; CDR3nt: TGTGCCACCGCGGGGACAGGGACCAATGAGCAGTTCTTC; abundance: once; v_gene: TRBV19; d_gene: TRBD1; j_gene: TRBJ2-1
CDR3aa: CASSQGLMNGELFF; CDR3nt: TGCGCCAGCAGCCAAGGACTAATGAACGGGGAGCTGTTTTTT; abundance: -; v_gene: TRBV4-1; d_gene: -; j_gene: TRBJ2-2
CDR3aa: CASSYETAPSGNTIYF; CDR3nt: TGTGCCAGCAGTTACGAGACAGCTCCTTCTGGAAACACCATATATTTT; abundance: -; v_gene: TRBV6-5; d_gene: -; j_gene: TRBJ1-3
CDR3aa: CASSLQGLAGEYNEQFF; CDR3nt: TGCGCCAGCAGCTTGCAGGGACTAGCGGGGGAGTACAATGAGCAGTTCTTC; abundance: once; v_gene: TRBV5-1; d_gene: TRBD2; j_gene: TRBJ2-1
CDR3aa: CASSRDSSGNQPQHF; CDR3nt: TGCGCCAGCAGCCGAGACAGTAGCGGCAATCAGCCCCAGCATTTT; abundance: -; v_gene: TRBV4-1; d_gene: -; j_gene: TRBJ1-5
CDR3aa: CASRGEGNYGYTF; CDR3nt: TGTGCCAGCAGGGGGGAGGGAAACTATGGCTACACCTTC; abundance: -; v_gene: TRBV2; d_gene: -; j_gene: TRBJ1-2
CDR3aa: CSVEDSQRNTGELFF; CDR3nt: TGCAGCGTTGAAGATTCACAGAGGAACACCGGGGAGCTGTTTTTT; abundance: -; v_gene: TRBV29-1; d_gene: -; j_gene: TRBJ2-2
CDR3aa: CASRRTSGQETQYF; CDR3nt: TGTGCCAGCAGACGGACTAGCGGGCAAGAGACCCAGTACTTC; abundance: once; v_gene: TRBV7-2; d_gene: TRBD2; j_gene: TRBJ2-5
CDR3aa: CSVGQGRGGETQYF; CDR3nt: TGCAGCGTAGGACAGGGGAGGGGAGGGGAGACCCAGTACTTC; abundance: -; v_gene: TRBV29-1; d_gene: TRBD1; j_gene: TRBJ2-5
CDR3aa: CASSVVDSGGGETQYF; CDR3nt: TGTGCCAGCAGCGTAGTGGATAGCGGGGGGGGAGAGACCCAGTACTTC; abundance: -; v_gene: TRBV9; d_gene: TRBD2; j_gene: TRBJ2-5
CDR3aa: CASSHLFGRVGTDTQYF; CDR3nt: TGTGCCAGCAGCCACCTCTTCGGGAGGGTCGGCACAGATACGCAGTATTTT; abundance: few; v_gene: TRBV5-4; d_gene: TRBD2; j_gene: TRBJ2-3
CDR3aa: CASSGPGLAGGPDGTDTQYF; CDR3nt: TGTGCCAGCAGCGGTCCGGGACTAGCGGGGGGGCCCGATGGCACAGATACGCAGTATTTT; abundance: -; v_gene: TRBV7-3; d_gene: TRBD2; j_gene: TRBJ2-3
CDR3aa: CASSDEGGNYGYTF; CDR3nt: TGTGCCAGCAGTGATGAAGGCGGAAACTATGGCTACACCTTC; abundance: -; v_gene: TRBV2; d_gene: -; j_gene: TRBJ1-2
CDR3aa: CASRDRGALNEQFF; CDR3nt: TGTGCCAGCCGCGATCGGGGGGCTCTCAATGAGCAGTTCTTC; abundance: -; v_gene: TRBV6-6; d_gene: -; j_gene: TRBJ2-1
CDR3aa: CASSLEQGRTEAFF; CDR3nt: TGTGCCAGCAGCCTCGAACAGGGAAGGACTGAAGCTTTCTTT; abundance: few; v_gene: TRBV5-4; d_gene: -; j_gene: TRBJ1-1
CDR3aa: CAWSAQGNTEAFF; CDR3nt: TGTGCCTGGAGCGCCCAGGGGAACACTGAAGCTTTCTTT; abundance: -; v_gene: TRBV30; d_gene: -; j_gene: TRBJ1-1
CDR3aa: CASSLASGTGTYEQYF; CDR3nt: TGTGCCAGCAGCTTAGCCTCTGGGACAGGTACCTACGAGCAGTACTTC; abundance: -; v_gene: TRBV11-2; d_gene: TRBD1; j_gene: TRBJ2-7
CDR3aa: CASSLDRVLEQYF; CDR3nt: TGTGCCAGCAGCCTGGACAGGGTCCTCGAGCAGTACTTC; abundance: -; v_gene: TRBV5-5; d_gene: TRBD1; j_gene: TRBJ2-7